The rows below give T cell receptor beta chains drawn from one sample of a study of post-analysis software for immune sequencing data. TCRdb fed the PCR reads into MiXCR, producing one record per CDR3 protein. Of hundreds of thousands of distinct CDR3 sequences in the sample, roughly three fifths were seen once. Sequencing was done on a sample of blood. These TCRs come from a girl aged 2 to 9 with multiple sclerosis. The CDR3 runs from the conserved cysteine through the conserved F or W. Each record gives: D gene, J gene, clone size, V gene, CDR3 protein, CDR3 DNA. D genes are given only for firm matches. Not every row has a clone size; where given, it reads once, few, many or a size class.

d_call: NA
j_call: TRBJ2-1
clone_size: NA
v_call: TRBV20-1
cdr3_aa: CSARRGRNNEQFF
cdr3_nt: TGCAGTGCGAGAAGGGGTCGGAACAATGAGCAGTTCTTC

d_call: NA
j_call: TRBJ2-1
clone_size: NA
v_call: TRBV7-9
cdr3_aa: CASSLDFTYNEQFF
cdr3_nt: TGTGCCAGCAGCTTAGACTTTACCTACAATGAGCAGTTCTTC

d_call: NA
j_call: TRBJ2-5
clone_size: NA
v_call: TRBV11-2
cdr3_aa: CASSLDWTSGETQYF
cdr3_nt: TGTGCCAGCAGCTTAGATTGGACTTCGGGAGAGACCCAGTACTTC

d_call: NA
j_call: TRBJ1-6
clone_size: NA
v_call: TRBV7-2
cdr3_aa: CASSIEPDSPLHF
cdr3_nt: TGTGCCAGCAGCATTGAACCCGATTCACCCCTCCACTTT

d_call: NA
j_call: TRBJ2-1
clone_size: NA
v_call: TRBV7-9
cdr3_aa: CASSFPRSSYNEQFF
cdr3_nt: TGTGCCAGCAGCTTTCCCAGAAGCTCCTACAATGAGCAGTTCTTC

d_call: NA
j_call: TRBJ2-3
clone_size: NA
v_call: TRBV28
cdr3_aa: CASSPQLRFTDTQYF
cdr3_nt: TGTGCCAGCAGCCCCCAGCTCCGGTTCACAGATACGCAGTATTTT

d_call: TRBD2
j_call: TRBJ2-1
clone_size: few
v_call: TRBV4-1
cdr3_aa: CASSLAGRASGHNEQFF
cdr3_nt: TGCGCCAGCAGCCTCGCGGGGAGGGCTAGCGGACACAATGAGCAGTTCTTC

d_call: NA
j_call: TRBJ1-1
clone_size: NA
v_call: TRBV11-3
cdr3_aa: CASSWPQWDCMNTEAFF
cdr3_nt: TGTGCCAGCAGCTGGCCCCAATGGGACTGCATGAACACTGAAGCTTTCTTT

d_call: TRBD2
j_call: TRBJ2-3
clone_size: NA
v_call: TRBV20-1
cdr3_aa: CSALAGITDTQYF
cdr3_nt: TGCAGTGCTTTAGCGGGAATCACAGATACGCAGTATTTT

d_call: NA
j_call: TRBJ1-2
clone_size: few
v_call: TRBV19
cdr3_aa: CASSEAANYGYTF
cdr3_nt: TGTGCCAGTAGTGAGGCGGCGAACTATGGCTACACCTTC

d_call: NA
j_call: TRBJ2-3
clone_size: NA
v_call: TRBV11-2
cdr3_aa: CASSPSGFTQYF
cdr3_nt: TGTGCCAGCAGTCCCTCGGGGTTTACGCAGTATTTT

d_call: NA
j_call: TRBJ1-1
clone_size: NA
v_call: TRBV10-3
cdr3_aa: CAISGVTGLNTEAFF
cdr3_nt: TGTGCCATCAGCGGGGTGACAGGACTGAACACTGAAGCTTTCTTT

d_call: NA
j_call: TRBJ2-5
clone_size: NA
v_call: TRBV4-2
cdr3_aa: CASSQVYGEETQYF
cdr3_nt: TGTGCCAGCAGCCAAGTTTACGGGGAAGAGACCCAGTACTTC

d_call: TRBD2
j_call: TRBJ2-3
clone_size: NA
v_call: TRBV7-2
cdr3_aa: CASSRYKTSGSWDTQYF
cdr3_nt: TGTGCCAGCAGCCGATACAAGACTAGCGGGAGTTGGGATACGCAGTATTTT

d_call: TRBD2
j_call: TRBJ2-1
clone_size: NA
v_call: TRBV2
cdr3_aa: CASSEPSLNLAGGLSYNEQFF
cdr3_nt: TGTGCCAGCAGTGAGCCTTCCCTTAACTTAGCGGGGGGCCTCTCCTACAATGAGCAGTTCTTC

d_call: NA
j_call: TRBJ2-1
clone_size: NA
v_call: TRBV20-1
cdr3_aa: CSARELEDEQFF
cdr3_nt: TGCAGTGCTAGAGAATTAGAAGATGAGCAGTTCTTC

d_call: TRBD2
j_call: TRBJ2-5
clone_size: few
v_call: TRBV12-3/TRBV12-4
cdr3_aa: CASSRTSGRGLGETQYF
cdr3_nt: TGTGCCAGCAGTCGTACTAGCGGGAGAGGTCTGGGAGAGACCCAGTACTTC

d_call: NA
j_call: TRBJ1-2
clone_size: NA
v_call: TRBV19
cdr3_aa: CASSRSDYGYTF
cdr3_nt: TGTGCCAGTAGTCGGTCAGACTATGGCTACACCTTC

d_call: TRBD1
j_call: TRBJ1-5
clone_size: NA
v_call: TRBV15
cdr3_aa: CTTSREIWGPGQAYQPQHF
cdr3_nt: TGTACCACCAGCAGAGAAATCTGGGGACCGGGACAGGCATATCAGCCCCAGCATTTT

d_call: NA
j_call: TRBJ1-1
clone_size: NA
v_call: TRBV20-1
cdr3_aa: CSAVRQLNTEAFF
cdr3_nt: TGCAGTGCCGTGCGGCAGTTGAACACTGAAGCTTTCTTT

d_call: NA
j_call: TRBJ1-5
clone_size: NA
v_call: TRBV12-3/TRBV12-4
cdr3_aa: CASSLGDDYSNQPQHF
cdr3_nt: TGTGCCAGCAGTTTGGGCGACGATTATAGCAATCAGCCCCAGCATTTT

d_call: NA
j_call: TRBJ2-4
clone_size: NA
v_call: TRBV7-8
cdr3_aa: CASSNLLWSRENIQYF
cdr3_nt: TGTGCCAGCAGCAACCTTTTGTGGTCCAGGGAAAACATTCAGTACTTC

d_call: NA
j_call: TRBJ2-3
clone_size: few
v_call: TRBV20-1
cdr3_aa: CSARTGPTDTQYF
cdr3_nt: TGCAGTGCTAGGACAGGTCCCACAGATACGCAGTATTTT

d_call: NA
j_call: TRBJ2-7
clone_size: NA
v_call: TRBV5-1
cdr3_aa: CASSSTGGQAYEQYF
cdr3_nt: TGCGCCAGCAGCTCAACAGGTGGGCAAGCCTACGAGCAGTACTTC

d_call: TRBD1
j_call: TRBJ1-1
clone_size: NA
v_call: TRBV6-6
cdr3_aa: CASRTTGETEAFF
cdr3_nt: TGTGCCAGCAGGACCACAGGGGAAACTGAAGCTTTCTTT

d_call: TRBD2
j_call: TRBJ2-7
clone_size: NA
v_call: TRBV20-1
cdr3_aa: CSARALAGGFYEQYF
cdr3_nt: TGCAGTGCTAGGGCCCTGGCGGGAGGGTTTTACGAGCAGTACTTC

d_call: NA
j_call: TRBJ1-1
clone_size: few
v_call: TRBV29-1
cdr3_aa: CSVDPEGPNEAFF
cdr3_nt: TGCAGCGTTGATCCCGAGGGGCCTAATGAAGCTTTCTTT

d_call: NA
j_call: TRBJ1-2
clone_size: NA
v_call: TRBV7-2
cdr3_aa: CASSSAGRLGYTF
cdr3_nt: TGTGCCAGCAGCTCGGCGGGAAGACTTGGCTACACCTTC

d_call: NA
j_call: TRBJ2-7
clone_size: NA
v_call: TRBV5-1
cdr3_aa: CASSSDGLSSYEQYF
cdr3_nt: TGCGCCAGCAGCTCGGACGGGTTGAGCTCCTACGAGCAGTACTTC

d_call: NA
j_call: TRBJ2-7
clone_size: NA
v_call: TRBV6-6
cdr3_aa: CASSFLGTPGEQYF
cdr3_nt: TGTGCCAGCAGTTTCCTCGGGACTCCCGGCGAGCAGTACTTC

d_call: TRBD2
j_call: TRBJ2-3
clone_size: NA
v_call: TRBV5-1
cdr3_aa: CASKSGRDFTDTQYF
cdr3_nt: TGCGCCAGCAAAAGCGGGAGGGACTTCACAGATACGCAGTATTTT

d_call: NA
j_call: TRBJ1-2
clone_size: NA
v_call: TRBV29-1
cdr3_aa: CSVVADSYGYTF
cdr3_nt: TGCAGCGTTGTGGCAGATTCCTATGGCTACACCTTC

d_call: NA
j_call: TRBJ1-1
clone_size: NA
v_call: TRBV10-3
cdr3_aa: CAISEQGNTEAFF
cdr3_nt: TGTGCCATCAGTGAACAGGGGAACACTGAAGCTTTCTTT

d_call: TRBD1
j_call: TRBJ2-1
clone_size: NA
v_call: TRBV6-5
cdr3_aa: CASSYSGQLYNEQFF
cdr3_nt: TGTGCCAGCAGTTACTCGGGACAGCTTTACAATGAGCAGTTCTTC

d_call: TRBD1
j_call: TRBJ2-3
clone_size: NA
v_call: TRBV5-1
cdr3_aa: CASSRYRQGLGTDTQYF
cdr3_nt: TGCGCCAGCAGCCGATATCGACAGGGGTTGGGAACAGATACGCAGTATTTT

d_call: NA
j_call: TRBJ2-1
clone_size: NA
v_call: TRBV7-6
cdr3_aa: CASSLAWDEQFF
cdr3_nt: TGTGCCAGCAGCTTAGCGTGGGATGAGCAGTTCTTC

d_call: TRBD1
j_call: TRBJ2-7
clone_size: NA
v_call: TRBV10-3
cdr3_aa: CAISESVFPGTGSDEQYF
cdr3_nt: TGTGCCATCAGTGAGTCGGTTTTCCCCGGGACAGGTAGCGACGAGCAGTACTTC

d_call: TRBD1
j_call: TRBJ2-7
clone_size: NA
v_call: TRBV28
cdr3_aa: CASMKTGATYEQYF
cdr3_nt: TGTGCCAGCATGAAAACAGGGGCCACCTACGAGCAGTACTTC

d_call: NA
j_call: TRBJ1-1
clone_size: NA
v_call: TRBV11-1
cdr3_aa: CASGLTGMNTEAFF
cdr3_nt: TGTGCCAGCGGCTTGACAGGTATGAACACTGAAGCTTTCTTT

d_call: TRBD1
j_call: TRBJ1-1
clone_size: NA
v_call: TRBV5-1
cdr3_aa: CASSLGQGAGNTEAFF
cdr3_nt: TGTGCCAGCAGCCTGGGACAGGGGGCCGGGAACACTGAAGCTTTCTTT

d_call: NA
j_call: TRBJ1-5
clone_size: NA
v_call: TRBV6-5
cdr3_aa: CASSYLPGTGQHF
cdr3_nt: TGTGCCAGCAGTTACTTACCGGGAACGGGCCAGCATTTT

d_call: NA
j_call: TRBJ2-1
clone_size: NA
v_call: TRBV5-1
cdr3_aa: CASSVEGQRNEQFF
cdr3_nt: TGCGCCAGCAGCGTGGAGGGCCAGAGGAATGAGCAGTTCTTC